This TCR beta chain was captured in a study of T cell responses to AZD1222 COVID-19 vaccine. General study findings and limits: A rise in Spike-specific TCR breadth and depth followed two AZD1222 doses.

TCRdb keeps only in-frame clones here, not all; method: immunoSEQ multiplex PCR. The repertoire holds some 130,000 clones, with 80% to 90% as singletons. As for this clone: The antigen remains undetermined.

The ends were cut back, 5 bases at V and 1 base at J, with 12 bases in the middle. Per germline, CDR1 SQVTM and CDR2 ANQGSEA. The CDR3 totals 14 residues. The clonotype originates from an adult in good health. Material: peripheral blood, obtained on day 0 of AZD1222 vaccination. This chain links TRBV29-1 with TRBJ1-3; D gene uncertain. Here the CDR3 reads CSVPVGASGNTIYF. In nucleotides, the CDR3 is TGCAGCGTTCCCGTAGGAGCTTCTGGAAACACCATATATTTT.